This T cell receptor beta chain came from a study of regulatory T cells in long-lasting Graves disease. Described time point: persistent/refractory GD, antithyroid drugs over 5 years with positive TRAb. The TCR library used RNA extracted from PBMCs. Into tubes containing EDTA, roughly 8.3 milliliters of peripheral blood were drawn. This CDR3 is 15 amino acids long. V was clipped by 5 bases and J by 1 base, with 14 bases between them. Study conclusions and caveats: Favored usage of TRBV28, TRBJ1-2 and TRBJ2-5 was recorded in persistent disease. TCR diversity in persistent Graves' patients was below that of newly diagnosed ones.

Ten or more counts support this clonotype. What it binds is not known. Library construction for TCR beta used iRepertoire HTBI primers and Arm-PCR of CDR3 regions. TCRdb passed the multiplex PCR reads through MiXCR, listing each CDR3 protein once. The table records fewer than 450,000 distinct CDR3 sequences, 23% of them present only once. The rearrangement uses TRBV12-3 or TRBV12-4 and TRBJ1-1; tentative D call: TRBD1 (5 bases). Here the sequenced sample was peripheral blood mononuclear cells (PBMCs), taken when the disease was refractory, from a patient treated with antithyroid drugs. The receptor was isolated from a female donor with Graves disease. The CDR3 sequence: CASSLRQKKNTEAFF. CDR3 sequence (DNA): TGTGCCAGCAGTCTCCGACAGAAAAAGAACACTGAAGCTTTCTTT.